Presented here are 5 T cell receptor beta chains from one specimen sequenced in a study of blood T cell repertoires in COVID-19. Here immunoSEQ multiplex PCR was the method, and the copy in TCRdb shows in-frame clones only, minus some. This sample carries 250,000 to 300,000 clones, about four fifths of them seen once, and the ten largest clones take roughly 5%. Sequenced material: peripheral blood. These receptors came from an elderly man with acute or convalescent COVID-19.

The chain recombines TRBV25-1 with TRBJ1-4, with D possibly being TRBD1 (5 bases). The CDR3 is 13 residues long. The V gene lost 6 bases and the J gene lost 9 bases, with 14 bases spanning the gap. Germline-derived CDR1 and CDR2 are MGHDK and SYGVNS. For the CDR3, the DNA is TGTGCCAGCAGAGCCGGGGGTTTGAAAAAACTGTTTTTT. It yields the protein CASRAGGLKKLFF.

V is TRBV18 and J is TRBJ2-1, with a weak D call TRBD1 (6 bases). V was trimmed by 4 bases and J by 7 bases, leaving 11 bases between them. The CDR3 spans 13 residues. Germline CDR1 is KGHSH and CDR2 is LQKENI. The DNA for the CDR3 is TGTGCCAGCTCACATAACAGGGTAAATGAGCAGTTCTTC. Protein sequence: CASSHNRVNEQFF.

The genes are TRBV30 and TRBJ1-2; tentatively, D is TRBD1 (5 bases). The V and J ends lost 0 bases and 7 bases respectively, with 27 bases between them. Germline V lookup: CDR1 GTSNPN, CDR2 SVGIG (reference sequence). The CDR3 covers 18 residues. The CDR3 DNA reads TGTGCCTGGAGTGTCTCGACCACCGGGACTAAGGGAGGCCTTGGCTACACCTTC. Translating gives CAWSVSTTGTKGGLGYTF.

This chain connects TRBV7-9 to TRBJ2-5, with TRBD1 identical over 7 bases. The CDR3 is made up of 14 amino acids. Losses at the gene ends were 3 bases for V and 2 bases for J; bases not matched to a gene: 3. The germline gives CDR1 SEHNR, CDR2 FQNEAQ (reference sequence). This CDR3 is CASSFGDRQETQYF. As DNA, the CDR3 is TGTGCCAGCAGCTTTGGGGACAGACAAGAGACCCAGTACTTC.

A word on this clone: The same CDR3 is also encoded by other DNA sequences in this sample. CDR3 protein: CASSLAPTGTRTEAFF. For the CDR3, the DNA is TGCGCCAGCAGCTTGGCCCCGACAGGGACGCGTACTGAAGCTTTCTTT. The chain carries TRBV5-1 and TRBJ1-1, with 7 bases aligning to TRBD1. This CDR3 region has 16 residues. The trim removed 0 bases at V and 5 bases at J, leaving 10 bases unmatched. CDR1 SGHRS and CDR2 YFSETQ come from the germline V gene.